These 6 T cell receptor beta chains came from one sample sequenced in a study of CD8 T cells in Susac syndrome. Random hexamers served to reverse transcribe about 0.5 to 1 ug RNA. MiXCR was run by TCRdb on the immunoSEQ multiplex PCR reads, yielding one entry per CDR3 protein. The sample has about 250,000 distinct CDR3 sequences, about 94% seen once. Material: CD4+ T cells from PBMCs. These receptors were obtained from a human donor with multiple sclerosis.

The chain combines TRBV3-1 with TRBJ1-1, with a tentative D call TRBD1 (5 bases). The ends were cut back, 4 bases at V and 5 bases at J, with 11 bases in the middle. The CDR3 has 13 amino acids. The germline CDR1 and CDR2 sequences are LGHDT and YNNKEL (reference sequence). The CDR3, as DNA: TGTGCCAGCAGCCGGAGGAGGGGAACTGAAGCTTTCTTT. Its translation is CASSRRRGTEAFF.

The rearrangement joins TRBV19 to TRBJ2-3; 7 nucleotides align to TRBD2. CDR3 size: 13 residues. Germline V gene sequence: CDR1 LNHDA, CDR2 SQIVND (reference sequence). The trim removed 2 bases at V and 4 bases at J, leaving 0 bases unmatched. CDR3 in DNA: TGTGCCAGTAGTATACTAGCGGCAGATACGCAGTATTTT. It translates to CASSILAADTQYF.

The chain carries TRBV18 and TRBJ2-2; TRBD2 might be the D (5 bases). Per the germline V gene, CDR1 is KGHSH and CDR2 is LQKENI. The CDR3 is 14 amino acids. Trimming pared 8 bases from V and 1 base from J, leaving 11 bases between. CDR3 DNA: TGTGCCAGCCGGGGTTTGGTGAACACCGGGGAGCTGTTTTTT. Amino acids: CASRGLVNTGELFF.

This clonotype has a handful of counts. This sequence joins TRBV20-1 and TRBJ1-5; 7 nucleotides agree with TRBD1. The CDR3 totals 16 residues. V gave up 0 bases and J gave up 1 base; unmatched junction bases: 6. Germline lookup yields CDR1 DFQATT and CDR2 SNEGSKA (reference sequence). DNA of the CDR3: TGCAGTGCTAGAGACCTGAACAGGGGCAGCAATCAGCCCCAGCATTTT. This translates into CSARDLNRGSNQPQHF.

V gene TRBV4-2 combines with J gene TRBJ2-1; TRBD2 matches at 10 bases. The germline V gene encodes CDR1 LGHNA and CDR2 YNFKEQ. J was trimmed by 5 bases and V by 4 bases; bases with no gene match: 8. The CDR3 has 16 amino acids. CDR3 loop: CASSRSGLAVNNEQFF. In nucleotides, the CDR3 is TGTGCCAGCAGCCGATCAGGACTAGCGGTGAACAATGAGCAGTTCTTC.

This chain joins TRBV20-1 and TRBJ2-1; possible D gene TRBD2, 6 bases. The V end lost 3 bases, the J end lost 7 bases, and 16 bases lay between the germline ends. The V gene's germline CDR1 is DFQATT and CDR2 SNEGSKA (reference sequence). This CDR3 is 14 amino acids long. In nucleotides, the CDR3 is TGCAGTGCTAGGGATGGCAGGGCGGGAAATGAGCAGTTCTTC. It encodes CSARDGRAGNEQFF.